This T cell receptor (beta chain) emerged from a study of cytomegalovirus exposure and HLA in healthy donors. About the study: Genetic ancestry analysis placed around 76% of the 400 or so donors that were genotyped in the Caucasian-associated cluster.

This clone has a handful of counts. Its antigen is still unknown. The V gene end was trimmed by 1 base and the J gene end by 6 bases; junction bases not matched to a gene: 11. The CDR3 sequence is 16 residues long. Germline loops: CDR1 SGHRS, CDR2 YFSETQ. The PCR contained 60 Vbeta and 13 Jbeta primers. TCRdb's copy holds only in-frame clones and misses some; the assay was immunoSEQ multiplex PCR. The sample yields about 200,000 clones, 70% seen once. Whole-study results and caveats: Trimming of TCR beta V- and J-genes showed a link, identified in a later analysis, to a missense DCLRE1C variant.

Despite likely unrecorded immune exposures, the donors were nominally healthy at the time of sampling. The sample was PBMCs. This receptor was obtained from a man aged 40-49 years in good health and CMV-seropositive. The V gene is TRBV5-1, the J gene TRBJ1-2, with 8 bases fitting TRBD1. In DNA, the CDR3 is TGCGCCAGCAGCTTGATCCCCGACAGGGGCTCTGATGGCTACACCTTC. Protein: CASSLIPDRGSDGYTF.